Below, one T cell receptor beta chain is given with its context. This specimen belongs to a study of blood T cell repertoires in COVID-19. The overall study: Samples came from the United States, Italy and Spain, spanning acute and convalescent COVID-19. PBMCs, B-cell-depleted T cells, or T cells were the source of the cDNA or gDNA that made up the material.

Original processing methods: How many nucleated cells were present was estimated from reference gene primer amplification. The method was immunoSEQ multiplex PCR; TCRdb's version includes in-frame clones alone and lacks a portion of them. V, J and clone size are those of that table, while D and trimming were read from the DNA. This table has some 280,000 clones, roughly 89% appearing once. The sample taken for sequencing was peripheral blood. This clonotype was sampled from a woman younger than 45 with active or convalescent COVID-19.

CDR3 sequence reads: CASSYSWTGRNTEAFF. Written as DNA, the CDR3 is TGTGCCAGCAGTTACTCGTGGACAGGGAGGAACACTGAAGCTTTCTTT. The chain joins TRBV6-5 to TRBJ1-1, with TRBD1 matching over 8 bases. Germline V gene data show CDR1 as MNHEY and CDR2 as SVGAGI. CDR3 length: 16 residues. The V segment lost 0 bases and the J segment 1 base; nucleotides outside the gene matches: 4.